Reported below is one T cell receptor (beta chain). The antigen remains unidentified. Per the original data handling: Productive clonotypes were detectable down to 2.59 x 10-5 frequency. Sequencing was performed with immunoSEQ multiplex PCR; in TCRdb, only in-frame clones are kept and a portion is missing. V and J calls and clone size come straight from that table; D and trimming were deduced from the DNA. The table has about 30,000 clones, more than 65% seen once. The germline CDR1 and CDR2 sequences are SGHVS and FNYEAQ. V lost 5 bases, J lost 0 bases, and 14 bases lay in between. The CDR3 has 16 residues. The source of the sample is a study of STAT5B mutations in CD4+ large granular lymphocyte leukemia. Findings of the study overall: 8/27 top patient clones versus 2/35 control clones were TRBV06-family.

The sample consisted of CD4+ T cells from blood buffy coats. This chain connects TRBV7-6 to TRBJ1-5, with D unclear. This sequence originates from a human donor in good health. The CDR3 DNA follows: TGTGCCAGCAGCCAAGGGCACGGAAATAGCAATCAGCCCCAGCATTTT. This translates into CASSQGHGNSNQPQHF.